This TCR beta chain appears in the sequencing data of a study of shared clonotypes between healthy human individuals. Study-level background: Per donor, CD8 memory used one plate, CD8 naive used two, CD4 memory used three and CD4 naive used three.

Germline assignment: CDR1 WSHSY and CDR2 SAAADI. V gave up 4 bases and J gave up 7 bases; unmatched junction bases: 3. This CDR3 contains 12 residues. Study-level points and caveats: Unshared clonotypes carried lower generation probabilities than those common to all four donors.

Sorted-subset replicate PCR reactions were performed with roughly 200 ng DNA, corresponding to 30,000 or so T cell genomes. The authors' processing: There were no quality scores in the junction-only immunoSEQ sequences, so filtering differed. The protocol was immunoSEQ multiplex PCR, while the TCRdb copy is restricted to in-frame clones and leaves out a portion. V and J calls and clone size are copied from that table; D and trimming were computed from the DNA. The table has some 2.4 million clones, roughly 93% seen once. This clone was seen a handful of times. No antigen is known for it. Specimen: naive CD4+ T cells from PBMCs. Subset reported: CD45RA+ positively selected. This receptor was taken from a man between 18 and 35 years old in good health. Some clones in this sample may be carry-over from other donors' samples. The rearrangement links TRBV10-2 to TRBJ1-2; 7 nucleotides agree with TRBD1. CDR3 bases: TGCGCCAGCAGTGTTGACAGGGCTGGCTACACCTTC. It is translated as CASSVDRAGYTF.